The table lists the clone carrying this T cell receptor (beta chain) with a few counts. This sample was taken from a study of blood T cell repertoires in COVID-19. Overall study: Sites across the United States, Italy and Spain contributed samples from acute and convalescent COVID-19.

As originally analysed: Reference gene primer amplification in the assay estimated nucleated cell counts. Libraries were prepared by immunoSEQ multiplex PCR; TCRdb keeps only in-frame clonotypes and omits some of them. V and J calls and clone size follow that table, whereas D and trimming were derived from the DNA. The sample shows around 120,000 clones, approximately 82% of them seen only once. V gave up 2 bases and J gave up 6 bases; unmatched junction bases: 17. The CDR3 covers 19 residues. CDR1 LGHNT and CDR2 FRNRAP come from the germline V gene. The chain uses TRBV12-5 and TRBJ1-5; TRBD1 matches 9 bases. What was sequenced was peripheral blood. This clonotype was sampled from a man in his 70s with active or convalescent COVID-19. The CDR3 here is CASGLSLNPGTGPRQPQHF. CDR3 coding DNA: TGTGCTAGTGGTTTGTCCCTTAACCCCGGGACAGGGCCTCGTCAGCCCCAGCATTTT.